The sequence of this T cell receptor beta chain was determined in a study of cytomegalovirus exposure and HLA in healthy donors. General study results and limits: High sensitivity and specificity were reportedly achieved when the classifier diagnosed cytomegalovirus status. Specificity of a few CMV-associated chains for CMV antigens was verified in vitro. Most TCR beta V segments were productive about 87% or about 30% of the time in an earlier analysis. The likely origin of a cluster of highly shared sequence variants was a sequencing artifact.

PCR used 60 Vbeta primers and 13 Jbeta primers. The repertoire was sequenced with immunoSEQ multiplex PCR; TCRdb's copy has only in-frame clones and lacks some. Here the sample spans about 160,000 clones, almost 85% being singletons. In germline, CDR1 is SGHTA, CDR2 FQGTGA. V lost 0 bases, J lost 3 bases, and 1 base stayed unmatched. This CDR3 is 15 amino acids long. Note on this clone: Its antigen remains unknown.

What was sequenced was PBMCs. The TCR originated in a man aged 30 to 45 in good health and CMV-seronegative. The chain employs TRBV7-3 and TRBJ2-1; 8 bases are shared with TRBD2. The CDR3 sequence is CASSLTSGDYNEQFF. The CDR3 DNA is TGTGCCAGCAGCTTAACTAGCGGGGACTACAATGAGCAGTTCTTC.